Presented here are 3 T cell receptor beta chains from one specimen sequenced in a study of response to subunit inactivated influenza vaccine (dated by TCRdb to the late 2010s). Library prep was done by RT-PCR. Instrument used: Illumina HiSeq 2500. The public reads were reanalyzed by TCRdb: fastp trimming at Q25, MiXCR alignment, in-frame beta chains only. Every CDR3 protein is listed once, alongside the most common genes and DNA of its rows. This sample gives around 530,000 distinct CDR3 sequences in total; 12% of them show up just once. Of the sample, roughly 10% falls within the top ten clones. Sequencing used PBMCs from blood, obtained on the day of vaccination. These TCRs come from a man in his fifties or sixties who received an inactivated influenza vaccine. Donor details come from another sample of the same person, matched by shared clones.

The DNA of the CDR3 is TGTGCCAGCATACAGGGGAATCAGCCCCAGCATTTT. This gives the protein CASIQGNQPQHF. J is TRBJ1-5 and V is TRBV28; 7 bases match TRBD1. V lost 7 bases, J lost 4 bases, and 1 base stayed unmatched. The CDR3 extends over 12 amino acids. Germline V gene sequence: CDR1 MDHEN, CDR2 SYDVKM.

This clonotype was seen many times. The chain recombines TRBV3-1 with TRBJ2-4; no firm D call. Germline CDR1 LGHDT, CDR2 YNNKEL (reference sequence). This CDR3 spans 16 amino acids. V gave up 0 bases and J gave up 8 bases, with 17 bases separating them. CDR3 region: CASSQDRRPLGDIQYF. CDR3 DNA sequence: TGTGCCAGCAGCCAAGATAGGAGACCCCTCGGCGACATTCAGTACTTC.

This sequence joins TRBV15 and TRBJ2-7, with 9 nucleotides matching TRBD1. The CDR3 sequence is 17 residues long. J gave up 6 bases and V 0 bases, and 12 bases lay outside the gene matches. Germline V gives CDR1 LNHNV, CDR2 YYDKDF (reference sequence). CDR3: CATSRDQGDRVYGEQYF. CDR3 nucleotides: TGTGCCACCAGCAGAGATCAAGGGGACAGGGTGTATGGCGAGCAGTACTTC.